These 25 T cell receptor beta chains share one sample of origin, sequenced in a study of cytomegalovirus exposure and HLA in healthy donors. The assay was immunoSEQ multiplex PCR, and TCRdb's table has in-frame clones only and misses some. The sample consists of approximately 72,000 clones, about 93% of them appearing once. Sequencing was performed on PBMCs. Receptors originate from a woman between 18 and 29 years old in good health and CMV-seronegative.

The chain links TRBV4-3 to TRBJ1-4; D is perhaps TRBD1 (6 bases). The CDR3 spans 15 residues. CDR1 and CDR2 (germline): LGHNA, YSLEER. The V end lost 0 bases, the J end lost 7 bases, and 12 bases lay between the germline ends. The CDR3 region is CASSQDEETGEKLFF. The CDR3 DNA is TGCGCCAGCAGCCAAGACGAAGAGACAGGTGAAAAACTGTTTTTT.

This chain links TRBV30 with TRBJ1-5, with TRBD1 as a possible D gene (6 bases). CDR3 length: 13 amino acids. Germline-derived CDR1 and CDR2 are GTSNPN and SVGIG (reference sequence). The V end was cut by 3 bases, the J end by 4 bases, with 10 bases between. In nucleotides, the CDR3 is TGTGCCTGGAGCGCACAGGGTAATCAGCCCCAGCATTTT. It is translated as CAWSAQGNQPQHF. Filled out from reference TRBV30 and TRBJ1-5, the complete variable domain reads SQTIHQWPATLVQPVGSPLSLECTVEGTSNPNLYWYRQAAGRGLQLLFYSVGIGQISSEVPQNLSASRPQDRQFILSSKKLLLSDSGFYLCAWSAQGNQPQHFGDGTRLSIL.

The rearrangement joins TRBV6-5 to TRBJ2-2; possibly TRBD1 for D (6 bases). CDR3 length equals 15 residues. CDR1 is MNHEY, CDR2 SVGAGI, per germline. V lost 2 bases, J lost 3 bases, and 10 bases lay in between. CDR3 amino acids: CASSYGTYHTGELFF. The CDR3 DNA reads TGTGCCAGCAGTTACGGGACATATCACACCGGGGAGCTGTTTTTT.

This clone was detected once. The CDR3 sequence: CASSFDRTGAGYTF. Here the CDR3 DNA reads TGTGCCAGCAGCTTTGACCGGACAGGGGCCGGCTACACCTTC. The V gene is TRBV7-3, the J gene TRBJ1-2; the match to TRBD1 covers 9 bases. There are 14 residues in the CDR3. CDR1 and CDR2 from the germline V gene are SGHTA and FQGTGA. V trimming: 3 bases; J trimming: 8 bases; junction bases outside the gene matches: 7.

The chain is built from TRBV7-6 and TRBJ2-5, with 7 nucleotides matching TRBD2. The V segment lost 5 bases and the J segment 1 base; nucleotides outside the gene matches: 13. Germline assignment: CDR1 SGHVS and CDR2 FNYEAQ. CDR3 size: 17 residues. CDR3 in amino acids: CASSQQLSGATQETQYF. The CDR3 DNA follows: TGTGCCAGCAGCCAACAACTGAGCGGGGCGACCCAAGAGACCCAGTACTTC.

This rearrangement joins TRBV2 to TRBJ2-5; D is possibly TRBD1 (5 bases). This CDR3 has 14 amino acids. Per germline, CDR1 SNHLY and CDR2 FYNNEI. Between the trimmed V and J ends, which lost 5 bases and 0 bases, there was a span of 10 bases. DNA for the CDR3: TGTGCCAGCAGTCCTGGACAAAACCAAGAGACCCAGTACTTC. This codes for CASSPGQNQETQYF.

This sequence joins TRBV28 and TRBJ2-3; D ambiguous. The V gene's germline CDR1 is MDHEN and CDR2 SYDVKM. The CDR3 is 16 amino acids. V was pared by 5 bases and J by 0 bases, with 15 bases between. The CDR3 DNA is TGTGCCAGCAGTGATCCCCCAGGCACCAGCACAGATACGCAGTATTTT. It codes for CASSDPPGTSTDTQYF. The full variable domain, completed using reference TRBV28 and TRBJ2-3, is DVKVTQSSRYLVKRTGEKVFLECVQDMDHENMFWYRQDPGLGLRLIYFSYDVKMKEKGDIPEGYSVSREKKERFSLILESASTNQTSMYLCASSDPPGTSTDTQYFGPGTRLTVL.

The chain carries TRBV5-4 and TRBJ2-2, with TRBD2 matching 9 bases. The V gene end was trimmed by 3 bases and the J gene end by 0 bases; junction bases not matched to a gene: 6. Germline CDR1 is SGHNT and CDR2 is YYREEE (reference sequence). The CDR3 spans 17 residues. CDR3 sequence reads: CASSWIAGVTNTGELFF. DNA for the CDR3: TGTGCCAGCAGCTGGATAGCGGGAGTCACGAACACCGGGGAGCTGTTTTTT.

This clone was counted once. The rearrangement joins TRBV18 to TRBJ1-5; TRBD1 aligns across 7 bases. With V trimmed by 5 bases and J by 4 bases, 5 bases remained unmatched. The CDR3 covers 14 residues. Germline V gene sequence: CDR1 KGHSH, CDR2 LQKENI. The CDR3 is CASSATGENQPQHF. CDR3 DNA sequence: TGTGCCAGCTCAGCTACAGGGGAGAATCAGCCCCAGCATTTT.

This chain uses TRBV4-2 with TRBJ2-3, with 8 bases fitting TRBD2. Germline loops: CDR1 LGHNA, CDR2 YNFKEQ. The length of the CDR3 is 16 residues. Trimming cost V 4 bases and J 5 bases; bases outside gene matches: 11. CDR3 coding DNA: TGTGCCAGCAGCCCCCCGGATAGCGGGGTGGAAGATACGCAGTATTTT. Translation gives CASSPPDSGVEDTQYF.

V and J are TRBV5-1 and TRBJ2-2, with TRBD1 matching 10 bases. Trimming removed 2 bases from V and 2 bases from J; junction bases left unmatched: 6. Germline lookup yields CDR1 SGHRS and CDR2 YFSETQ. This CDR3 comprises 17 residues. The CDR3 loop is CASSLIGTGVNTGELFF. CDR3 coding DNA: TGCGCCAGCAGCTTAATCGGGACAGGGGTAAACACCGGGGAGCTGTTTTTT.

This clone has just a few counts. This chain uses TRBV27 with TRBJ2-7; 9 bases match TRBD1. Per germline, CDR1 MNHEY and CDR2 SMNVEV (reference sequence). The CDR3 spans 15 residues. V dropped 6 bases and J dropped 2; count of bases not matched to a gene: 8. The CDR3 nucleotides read TGTGCCAGCAGAAAAATACAGGGGGCAACCTACGAGCAGTACTTC. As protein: CASRKIQGATYEQYF.

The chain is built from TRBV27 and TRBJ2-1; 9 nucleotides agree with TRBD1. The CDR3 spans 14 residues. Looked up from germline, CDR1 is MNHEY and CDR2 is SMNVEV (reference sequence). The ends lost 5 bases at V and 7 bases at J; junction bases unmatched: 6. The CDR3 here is CASSPGQGYNEQFF. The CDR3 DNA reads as TGTGCCAGCAGTCCGGGACAGGGATATAATGAGCAGTTCTTC.

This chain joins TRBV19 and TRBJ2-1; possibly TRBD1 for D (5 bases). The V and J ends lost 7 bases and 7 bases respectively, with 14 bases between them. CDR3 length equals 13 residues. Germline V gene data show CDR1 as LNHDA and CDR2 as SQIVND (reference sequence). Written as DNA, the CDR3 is TGTGCCAGTAATCCGCCAGGGAATAATGAGCAGTTCTTC. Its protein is CASNPPGNNEQFF.

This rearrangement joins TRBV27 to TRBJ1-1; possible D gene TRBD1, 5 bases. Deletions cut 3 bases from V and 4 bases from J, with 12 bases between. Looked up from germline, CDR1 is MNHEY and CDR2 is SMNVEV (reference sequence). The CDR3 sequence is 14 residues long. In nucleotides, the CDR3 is TGTGCCAGCAGTTTCGGAGACAGCTTCACTGAAGCTTTCTTT. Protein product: CASSFGDSFTEAFF.

The CDR3 region is CASSPGRGTDTQYF. CDR3 DNA: TGCGCCAGCAGCCCAGGCAGAGGCACAGATACGCAGTATTTT. The rearrangement uses TRBV5-1 and TRBJ2-3, with no clear D. In germline, CDR1 is SGHRS, CDR2 YFSETQ. The CDR3 is 14 residues long. V dropped 4 bases and J dropped 1 base, with 10 bases sitting between them. Full variable domain (rest looked up from reference TRBV5-1 and TRBJ2-3): KAGVTQTPRYLIKTRGQQVTLSCSPISGHRSVSWYQQTPGQGLQFLFEYFSETQRNKGNFPGRFSGRQFSNSRSEMNVSTLELGDSALYLCASSPGRGTDTQYFGPGTRLTVL.

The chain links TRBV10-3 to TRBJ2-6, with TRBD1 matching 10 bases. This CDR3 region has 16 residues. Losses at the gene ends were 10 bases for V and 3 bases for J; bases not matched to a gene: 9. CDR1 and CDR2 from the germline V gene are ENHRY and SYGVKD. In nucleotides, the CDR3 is TGTGCCACCGGACAGGGGGAGTATGGTGGGGCCAACGTCCTGACTTTC. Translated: CATGQGEYGGANVLTF.

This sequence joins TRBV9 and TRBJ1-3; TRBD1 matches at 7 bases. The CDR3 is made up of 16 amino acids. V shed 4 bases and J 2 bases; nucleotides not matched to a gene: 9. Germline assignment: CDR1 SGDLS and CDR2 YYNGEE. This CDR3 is CASSLKTGLAGNTIYF. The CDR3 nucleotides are TGTGCCAGCAGCCTCAAGACAGGGTTGGCTGGAAACACCATATATTTT.

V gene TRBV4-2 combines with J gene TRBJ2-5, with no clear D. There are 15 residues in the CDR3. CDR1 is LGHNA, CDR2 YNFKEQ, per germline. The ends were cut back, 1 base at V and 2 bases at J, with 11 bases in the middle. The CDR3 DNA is TGTGCCAGCAGCCAAGGGTCTGGCCTTCAAGAGACCCAGTACTTC. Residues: CASSQGSGLQETQYF.

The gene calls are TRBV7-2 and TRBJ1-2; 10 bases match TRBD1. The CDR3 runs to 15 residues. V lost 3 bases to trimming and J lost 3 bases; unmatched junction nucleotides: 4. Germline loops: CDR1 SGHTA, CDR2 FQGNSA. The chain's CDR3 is CASSFRTGGDYGYTF. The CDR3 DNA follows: TGTGCCAGCAGCTTCCGGACAGGGGGAGACTATGGCTACACCTTC.

Here the CDR3 reads CASSLVRRQPNYGYTF. The CDR3 nucleotides are TGTGCCAGCAGTTTAGTCCGTAGACAGCCTAACTATGGCTACACCTTC. The chain links TRBV28 to TRBJ1-2; possibly TRBD1 for D (5 bases). From germline, CDR1 is MDHEN and CDR2 SYDVKM. This CDR3 comprises 16 residues. V was shortened by 2 bases and J by 0 bases, with 13 bases between the two germline ends.

The CDR3 loop is CASSRGVQETQYF. DNA for the CDR3: TGTGCCAGCAGCCGCGGGGTCCAAGAGACCCAGTACTTC. J is TRBJ2-5 and V is TRBV5-4; a possible D gene is TRBD2 (6 bases). V dropped 4 bases and J dropped 1 base, with 8 bases sitting between them. The CDR3 runs to 13 residues. The germline V gene has CDR1 SGHNT and CDR2 YYREEE (reference sequence). The full variable domain, its missing parts supplied by reference TRBV5-4 and TRBJ2-5, is ETGVTQSPTHLIKTRGQQVTLRCSSQSGHNTVSWYQQALGQGPQFIFQYYREEENGRGNFPPRFSGLQFPNYSSELNVNALELDDSALYLCASSRGVQETQYFGPGTRLLVL.

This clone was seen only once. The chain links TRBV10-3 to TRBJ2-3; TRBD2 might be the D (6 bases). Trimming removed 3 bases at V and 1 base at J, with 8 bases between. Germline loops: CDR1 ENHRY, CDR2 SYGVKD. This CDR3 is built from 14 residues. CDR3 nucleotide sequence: TGTGCCATCAGTGAACCGGGAGGCACAGATACGCAGTATTTT. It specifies CAISEPGGTDTQYF.

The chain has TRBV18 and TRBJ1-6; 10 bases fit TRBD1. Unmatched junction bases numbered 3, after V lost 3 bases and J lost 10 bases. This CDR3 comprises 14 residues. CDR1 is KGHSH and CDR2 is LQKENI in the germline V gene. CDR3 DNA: TGTGCCAGCTCACCGAAGACAGGGGGCTCACCCCTCCACTTT. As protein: CASSPKTGGSPLHF.

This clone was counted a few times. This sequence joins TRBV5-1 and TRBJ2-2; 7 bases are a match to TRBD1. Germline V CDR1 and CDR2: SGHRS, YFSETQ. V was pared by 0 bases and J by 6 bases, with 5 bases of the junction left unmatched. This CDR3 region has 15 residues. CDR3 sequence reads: CASSLARTGAGELFF. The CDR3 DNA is TGCGCCAGCAGCTTGGCCCGTACAGGGGCCGGGGAGCTGTTTTTT. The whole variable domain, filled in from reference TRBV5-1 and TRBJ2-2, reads KAGVTQTPRYLIKTRGQQVTLSCSPISGHRSVSWYQQTPGQGLQFLFEYFSETQRNKGNFPGRFSGRQFSNSRSEMNVSTLELGDSALYLCASSLARTGAGELFFGEGSRLTVL.